One and the same sample provided the 5 T cell receptor beta chains below, sequenced in a study of cytomegalovirus exposure and HLA in healthy donors. The PCR had 60 Vbeta and 13 Jbeta primers. Clones were read by immunoSEQ multiplex PCR, and TCRdb kept only the in-frame ones, dropping some. The sample contains 110,000 to 150,000 clones, around 80% of which appear only once. Sequenced input: PBMCs. These receptors were collected from a man between 18 and 29 years old in good health and CMV-seropositive.

The rearrangement uses TRBV28 and TRBJ1-2; D uncertain. Per the germline V gene, CDR1 is MDHEN and CDR2 is SYDVKM. This CDR3 contains 12 residues. V dropped 7 bases and J dropped 8 bases, with 14 bases sitting between them. The chain's CDR3 is CASTQEARGYTF. CDR3 coding DNA: TGTGCCAGCACCCAGGAGGCTAGGGGCTACACCTTC.

The J gene is TRBJ2-7, the V gene TRBV6-5, with TRBD2 identical over 7 bases. The ends lost 6 bases at V and 7 bases at J; junction bases unmatched: 12. The CDR3 covers 14 residues. The germline V gene has CDR1 MNHEY and CDR2 SVGAGI. The CDR3 nucleotides read TGTGCCAGCAGAACCGGGACTACCCAAGGGGAGCAGTACTTC. Translated, it gives CASRTGTTQGEQYF.

This chain joins TRBV7-3 and TRBJ2-2, with no clear D. Germline V lookup: CDR1 SGHTA, CDR2 FQGTGA. The CDR3 covers 15 residues. Trimming left V 4 bases short and J 0 bases short, with 9 bases between. The CDR3 nucleotides are TGTGCCAGCAGCTCCAGACAAACGAACACCGGGGAGCTGTTTTTT. This translates into CASSSRQTNTGELFF.

V is TRBV7-9 and J is TRBJ2-1, with D unresolved. In germline, CDR1 is SEHNR, CDR2 FQNEAQ (reference sequence). The CDR3 is 14 amino acids. Between the trimmed V and J ends, which lost 2 bases and 2 bases, there was a span of 7 bases. The CDR3 region has the DNA TGTGCCAGCAGCTTACACGGAGCCTACAATGAGCAGTTCTTC. Translated, it gives CASSLHGAYNEQFF.

The chain links TRBV30 to TRBJ2-5; TRBD2 is a possible D gene (5 bases). The CDR3 extends over 12 amino acids. Trimming left V 5 bases short and J 1 base short, with 8 bases between. The germline CDR1 and CDR2 sequences are GTSNPN and SVGIG (reference sequence). The CDR3 sequence: CAWEGIQETQYF. CDR3 nucleotide sequence: TGTGCCTGGGAGGGCATCCAAGAGACCCAGTACTTC.